The next 3 T cell receptor beta chains were all read from a single sample in a study of cytomegalovirus exposure and HLA in healthy donors (dated by TCRdb to 2015 to 2018). Libraries were built with the immunoSEQ multiplex PCR assay. A mixture of 60 forward primers for TCR Vbeta segments and 13 reverse primers for TCR Jbeta segments was used in the multiplex PCR. This is the immuneACCESS table as TCRdb keeps it, with only in-frame sequences that have V and J called. A part of the clones is gone; compared with another copy, unresolved V genes explain less than half, and the rest is unexplained. Recorded for this sample are about 140,000 clones; 80% of them occurred a single time. Together, the top ten hold around 4.1% of the sample. The sequenced sample was PBMCs. These receptors all stem from a man aged 40-49 years in good health and CMV-seronegative.

The genes are TRBV28 and TRBJ2-2; tentatively, D is TRBD2 (6 bases). The CDR3 extends over 14 amino acids. Looked up from germline, CDR1 is MDHEN and CDR2 is SYDVKM. Trimming shortened V by 5 bases and J by 5 bases, and 12 bases separated the two germline ends. The DNA for the CDR3 is TGTGCCAGCAGTAGAGGTGGAGGGACCGGGGAGCTGTTTTTT. It yields the protein CASSRGGGTGELFF.

This clone was recorded once. The chain is built from TRBV30 and TRBJ1-5; the match to TRBD1 covers 7 bases. The CDR3 is made up of 15 amino acids. V was clipped by 3 bases and J by 0 bases; unmatched bases: 5. Germline V CDR1 and CDR2: GTSNPN, SVGIG (reference sequence). The CDR3 nucleotides read TGTGCCTGGAGCGGGGACAGCTATAGCAATCAGCCCCAGCATTTT. It is translated as CAWSGDSYSNQPQHF.

The chain carries TRBV11-2 and TRBJ1-6, with D unclear. Germline V lookup: CDR1 SGHAT, CDR2 FQNNGV. This CDR3 has 14 amino acids. The V and J ends lost 5 bases and 10 bases respectively, with 15 bases between them. CDR3 sequence reads: CASSPVGIFSPLHF. Here the CDR3 DNA reads TGTGCCAGCAGCCCGGTCGGGATCTTCTCACCCCTCCACTTT.